The next 2 T cell receptor beta chains were all read from a single sample in a study of cytomegalovirus exposure and HLA in healthy donors. Primers included in the PCR were 60 Vbeta and 13 Jbeta primers. Clones were sequenced by immunoSEQ multiplex PCR, and TCRdb holds only the in-frame ones, with some missing. The sample shows fewer than 200,000 clones, less than 90% of them seen only once. Sequencing was done on a sample of PBMCs. The origin of the receptors is a girl less than two years old in good health and CMV-seronegative.

V gene TRBV11-2 combines with J gene TRBJ2-5; maybe TRBD1 (6 bases). Germline CDR1 SGHAT, CDR2 FQNNGV. The CDR3 totals 15 residues. Trimming shortened V by 6 bases and J by 0 bases, and 14 bases separated the two germline ends. CDR3 loop: CASRGRTGNQETQYF. For the CDR3, the DNA is TGTGCCAGCAGGGGTAGAACAGGGAACCAAGAGACCCAGTACTTC.

As DNA, the CDR3 is TGTGCCTGGGCGGAACTGGAAAGCACAGATACGCAGTATTTT. Translated, it gives CAWAELESTDTQYF. The J gene is TRBJ2-3, the V gene TRBV30; D gene unclear. Germline CDR1 GTSNPN, CDR2 SVGIG (reference sequence). This CDR3 region has 14 residues. V gave up 5 bases and J gave up 0 bases, with 12 bases separating them.